This T cell receptor (beta chain) is from a study of cytomegalovirus exposure and HLA in healthy donors. Vbeta (60) and Jbeta (13) primers were used in the PCR. The repertoire was sequenced with immunoSEQ multiplex PCR; TCRdb's copy has only in-frame clones and lacks some. In the table there are 150,000 or so clones, 70% to 80% of which are singletons. The sequenced material came from PBMCs. The TCR was taken from a young man in good health and CMV-seropositive.

In DNA form, the CDR3 reads TGTGCCACCAGCAGTATAGGTAGCGGGGGCTACGAGCAGTACTTC. Residues: CATSSIGSGGYEQYF. This chain connects TRBV15 to TRBJ2-7, with 9 bases that match TRBD2. The CDR3 extends over 15 amino acids. Unmatched junction bases numbered 6, after V lost 3 bases and J lost 3 bases. From germline, CDR1 is LNHNV and CDR2 YYDKDF (reference sequence).